The 17 T cell receptor beta chains below all came from one sample that was sequenced in a study of CD8+ T cells in alopecia areata. The treatment was: oral pan-JAK inhibitor, 5-10 mg twice daily. The study team obtained lesional scalp punch biopsies and peripheral blood from alopecia areata patients. RNA was extracted and reverse transcribed into cDNA as the sequencing template. Produced via immunoSEQ multiplex PCR; TCRdb's table is partial and in-frame only. The table lists under 20,000 clones, 50% to 70% of them singletons. Sequencing used skin, obtained at week 4, from a patient treated with tofacitinib. These receptors were taken from a human donor with alopecia areata.

This clone showed up just a few times. The genes are TRBV18 and TRBJ2-1; 11 bases are shared with TRBD2. V trimming: 6 bases; J trimming: 3 bases; junction bases outside the gene matches: 4. The CDR3 consists of 15 residues. In germline, CDR1 is KGHSH, CDR2 LQKENI. The CDR3 loop is CASSRGLAVYNEQFF. The DNA for the CDR3 is TGTGCCAGCTCGCGGGGACTAGCGGTCTACAATGAGCAGTTCTTC.

Regarding this clone: The sample holds other DNA sequences that translate to the same CDR3. The V gene is TRBV7-9, the J gene TRBJ1-2; TRBD1 matches at 10 bases. After removal of 3 bases from V and 6 bases from J, the junction contained 1 base not matched to a gene. Germline V lookup: CDR1 SEHNR, CDR2 FQNEAQ (reference sequence). The CDR3 consists of 13 residues. CDR3 protein: CASSLTGGDGYTF. The CDR3 region has the DNA TGTGCCAGCAGCTTGACAGGGGGCGATGGCTACACCTTC. Full variable domain (outside the CDR3, taken from reference TRBV7-9 and TRBJ1-2): DTGVSQNPRHKITKRGQNVTFRCDPISEHNRLYWYRQTLGQGPEFLTYFQNEAQLEKSRLLSDRFSAERPKGSFSTLEIQRTEQGDSAMYLCASSLTGGDGYTFGSGTRLTVV.

This clone is medium-sized (0.01 to 0.1%). The rearrangement links TRBV5-1 to TRBJ2-7, with D possibly matching TRBD1 (5 bases). The V and J ends lost 0 bases and 7 bases respectively, with 17 bases between them. CDR3 length: 15 residues. Germline assignment: CDR1 SGHRS and CDR2 YFSETQ. The CDR3 nucleotides are TGCGCCAGCAGCTTGGGGGGCTCTCGCATTGGGGAGCAGTACTTC. Translating it yields CASSLGGSRIGEQYF.

This clone was seen only once. The chain has TRBV2 and TRBJ1-6, with D hard to call. Germline CDR1 and CDR2: SNHLY and FYNNEI. This CDR3 spans 15 amino acids. V lost 8 bases and J 8 bases, leaving 19 bases between the germline ends. For the CDR3, the DNA is TGTGCCAGCTCAGGTGGGCGGATCGGGGATTCACCCCTCCACTTT. Translated: CASSGGRIGDSPLHF. The full variable domain, its missing parts supplied by reference TRBV2 and TRBJ1-6, is EPEVTQTPSHQVTQMGQEVILRCVPISNHLYFYWYRQILGQKVEFLVSFYNNEISEKSEIFDDQFSVERPDGSNFTLKIRSTKLEDSAMYFCASSGGRIGDSPLHFGNGTRLTVT.

This chain uses TRBV18 with TRBJ1-2; maybe TRBD1 (6 bases). The CDR3 consists of 13 residues. V was pared by 3 bases and J by 8 bases, with 13 bases between. CDR1 and CDR2 from the germline V gene are KGHSH and LQKENI. In DNA form, the CDR3 reads TGTGCCAGCTCACCGGTGGGGGGCCGAGGCTACACCTTC. The encoded protein is CASSPVGGRGYTF.

The chain carries TRBV5-1 and TRBJ2-5; D gene unclear. V was cut by 4 bases and J by 5 bases, with 9 bases left in between. The germline V gene encodes CDR1 SGHRS and CDR2 YFSETQ. The CDR3 length is 12 residues. CDR3 sequence reads: CASSVAGETQYF. For the CDR3, the DNA is TGCGCCAGCAGCGTTGCTGGGGAGACCCAGTACTTC.

This chain links TRBV10-3 with TRBJ2-2, with D perhaps matching TRBD1 (6 bases). Deletions cut 7 bases from V and 1 base from J, with 10 bases between. The CDR3 length is 14 residues. Germline lookup yields CDR1 ENHRY and CDR2 SYGVKD. The CDR3 DNA reads as TGTGCCATCAAGGGGGTCAAGAACACCGGGGAGCTGTTTTTT. Translation gives CAIKGVKNTGELFF.

The chain has TRBV27 and TRBJ1-4, with D perhaps TRBD1 (5 bases). V dropped 5 bases and J dropped 7 bases, with 14 bases sitting between them. Germline CDR1 MNHEY, CDR2 SMNVEV (reference sequence). The CDR3 totals 14 residues. The CDR3 is CASSLGAGFEKLFF. The CDR3, as DNA: TGTGCCAGCAGTCTCGGGGCAGGGTTTGAAAAACTGTTTTTT.

The V call is TRBV7-8, the J call TRBJ2-5; no clear D gene. The DNA end is a closer match to TRBJ2-7, so the J assignment may be wrong. The CDR3 covers 12 residues. Germline CDR1 is SGHVS and CDR2 is FQNEAQ. The CDR3 sequence: CASSLGDYEQYF. The DNA of the CDR3 is TGTGCCAGCAGCTTAGGGGACTACGAGCAGTACTTC.

The chain links TRBV29-1 to TRBJ1-1; D may be TRBD1 (5 bases). The CDR3 is made up of 12 amino acids. Per the germline V gene, CDR1 is SQVTM and CDR2 is ANQGSEA. The V end was cut by 8 bases, the J end by 3 bases, with 13 bases between. CDR3 region: CSHSRGDTEAFF. CDR3 DNA: TGCAGCCATTCGCGGGGGGACACTGAAGCTTTCTTT.

This rearrangement joins TRBV27 to TRBJ2-3, with 10 bases identical to TRBD1. The trim removed 7 bases at V and 4 bases at J, leaving 11 bases unmatched. The CDR3 is made up of 16 amino acids. Germline assignment: CDR1 MNHEY and CDR2 SMNVEV (reference sequence). The CDR3 DNA reads as TGTGCCAGCACCCGGGGACAGGGGAAAGGACCAGATACGCAGTATTTT. Amino acids: CASTRGQGKGPDTQYF.

The rearrangement uses TRBV5-1 and TRBJ1-2; possibly TRBD1 for D (5 bases). The CDR3 runs to 16 residues. CDR1 and CDR2 (germline): SGHRS, YFSETQ. V lost 3 bases and J lost 4, with 19 bases in between. The CDR3 sequence is CASSSNLRLGGYGYTF. CDR3 sequence (DNA): TGCGCCAGCAGCTCGAACTTGAGACTGGGGGGCTATGGCTACACCTTC.

As concerns this clone: Other DNA variants within this sample encode the same CDR3. The chain links TRBV7-3 to TRBJ2-7, with TRBD2 identical over 12 bases. The CDR3 extends over 17 amino acids. The V gene end was trimmed by 2 bases and the J gene end by 2 bases; junction bases not matched to a gene: 7. Germline V gene lookup returns CDR1 SGHTA and CDR2 FQGTGA. The CDR3 coding sequence is TGTGCCAGCAGCTTATTTGCGTCTAGCGGGGGGGCCTACGAGCAGTACTTC. Translation gives CASSLFASSGGAYEQYF.

Of note for this clone: This specimen includes other DNA sequences encoding the same CDR3. The V gene is TRBV29-1, the J gene TRBJ2-1, with 13 bases fitting TRBD2. In germline, CDR1 is SQVTM, CDR2 ANQGSEA. V was pared by 7 bases and J by 7 bases, with 4 bases of the junction left unmatched. The CDR3 is 13 residues long. CDR3 region: CSGGLAGMNEQFF. The CDR3 bases are TGCAGCGGGGGACTAGCGGGGATGAATGAGCAGTTCTTC.

Concerning this clone: One junction end disagrees with the germline gene, perhaps due to a read error. The CDR3 sequence is CTSSSPGIPKGEQFF. In DNA, the CDR3 is TGTACCAGCAGCTCACCGGGGATCCCGAAAGGGGAGCAGTTCTTC. The chain uses TRBV7-6 and TRBJ2-1; a possible D gene is TRBD2 (5 bases). The CDR3 consists of 15 residues. The germline V gene has CDR1 SGHVS and CDR2 FNYEAQ.

The V and J genes are TRBV4-2 and TRBJ1-2, with D possibly being TRBD1 (5 bases). V lost 5 bases, J lost 4 bases, and 8 bases lay in between. The germline V gene has CDR1 LGHNA and CDR2 YNFKEQ. There are 12 residues in the CDR3. In DNA form, the CDR3 reads TGTGCCAGCAGCGGGGGACCCTATGGCTACACCTTC. It yields the protein CASSGGPYGYTF.

The V and J genes are TRBV7-9 and TRBJ1-1; 8 bases agree with TRBD1. The germline V gene encodes CDR1 SEHNR and CDR2 FQNEAQ (reference sequence). This CDR3 is built from 12 residues. The junction had 8 bases not matched to a gene; V was cut back by 4 bases and J by 13 bases. The CDR3 coding sequence is TGTGCCAGCAGCTCTGAGGACAGGGCCGTTTTCTTT. Its translation is CASSSEDRAVFF. Together with reference TRBV7-9 and TRBJ1-1, the CDR3 gives the full variable domain: DTGVSQNPRHKITKRGQNVTFRCDPISEHNRLYWYRQTLGQGPEFLTYFQNEAQLEKSRLLSDRFSAERPKGSFSTLEIQRTEQGDSAMYLCASSSEDRAVFFGQGTRLTVV.